The 30 T cell receptor beta chains given below trace back to one sample, sequenced in a study of T cells in Graves' hyperthyroidism and ophthalmopathy. TCR beta CDR3 regions were amplified from RNA transcripts. In the first-round RT-PCR of the TCR CDR3, the HTBI primer set was used. MiXCR, run by TCRdb on the multiplex PCR reads, gives a single entry per CDR3 protein. The data hold about 110,000 distinct CDR3 sequences, with roughly 15% observed a single time. Sequencing was carried out using blood. The source is a woman aged 45-65 years with Graves' hyperthyroidism.

This chain connects TRBV19 to TRBJ2-7; unclear D gene. CDR1 and CDR2 from the germline V gene are LNHDA and SQIVND (reference sequence). V was trimmed by 2 bases and J by 4 bases, leaving 12 bases between them. CDR3 length equals 14 residues. CDR3 in DNA: TGTGCCAGTAGTATAACCGGCCCTCCTTACGAGCAGTACTTC. Translation: CASSITGPPYEQYF.

This clonotype was detected many times. This sequence joins TRBV12-3 or TRBV12-4 and TRBJ1-6; perhaps TRBD1 as D (6 bases). Trimming removed 2 bases from V and 0 bases from J, with 11 bases in between. The CDR3 length is 17 residues. CDR3 residues: CASSLWQGSSYNSPLHF. The CDR3 coding sequence is TGTGCCAGCAGTTTATGGCAGGGGAGCTCCTATAATTCACCCCTCCACTTT.

V and J are TRBV20-1 and TRBJ2-3; 16 bases are a match to TRBD2. The J segment lost 5 bases and the V segment lost 6 bases, leaving 14 bases of the junction unmatched. The V gene's germline CDR1 is DFQATT and CDR2 SNEGSKA (reference sequence). The CDR3 extends over 18 amino acids. CDR3 sequence: CSAPGTGTSGRAVDTQYF. CDR3 DNA sequence: TGCAGTGCCCCCGGGACCGGGACTAGCGGGAGGGCCGTAGATACGCAGTATTTT.

This clonotype occurred many times. The chain has TRBV19 and TRBJ2-1, with TRBD2 as a possible D gene (5 bases). Germline V gene lookup returns CDR1 LNHDA and CDR2 SQIVND (reference sequence). This CDR3 spans 16 amino acids. Trimming pared 5 bases from V and 6 bases from J, leaving 20 bases between. The CDR3 spells CASSPSLLGRVNEQFF. In DNA form, the CDR3 reads TGTGCCAGTAGTCCGTCTCTCTTAGGGAGAGTCAATGAGCAGTTCTTC.

In its sample, this clonotype was seen many times. This chain links TRBV28 with TRBJ2-1; 8 bases line up with TRBD2. Unmatched junction bases numbered 3, after V lost 5 bases and J lost 6 bases. Germline V gives CDR1 MDHEN, CDR2 SYDVKM. The CDR3 loop spans 13 amino acids. This CDR3 reads CASSAGRANEQFF. The CDR3 DNA sequence: TGTGCCAGCAGTGCCGGGAGGGCCAATGAGCAGTTCTTC.

This clonotype was picked up many times. The V gene is TRBV2, the J gene TRBJ2-1; D is unclear. This CDR3 is 15 amino acids long. Trimming stripped 6 bases from V and 2 bases from J, with 14 bases between. Germline CDR1 reads SNHLY; CDR2 reads FYNNEI. CDR3 in amino acids: CASSPGGVPYNEQFF. The CDR3, as DNA: TGTGCCAGCAGCCCCGGCGGAGTCCCCTACAATGAGCAGTTCTTC.

This clonotype came up many times. This rearrangement joins TRBV10-3 to TRBJ2-2; unclear D gene. In germline, CDR1 is ENHRY, CDR2 SYGVKD. With 3 bases removed from V and 0 bases from J, the gap between germline ends came to 8 bases. This CDR3 has 15 amino acids. The CDR3: CAISDSNSNTGELFF. CDR3 nucleotides: TGTGCCATCAGTGATTCAAATTCGAACACCGGGGAGCTGTTTTTT.

The sample holds many counts of this clonotype. This rearrangement joins TRBV7-8 to TRBJ2-5, with unresolved D. Looked up from germline, CDR1 is SGHVS and CDR2 is FQNEAQ. This CDR3 is 13 amino acids long. Between the trimmed V and J ends, which lost 4 bases and 7 bases, there was a span of 13 bases. DNA for the CDR3: TGTGCCAGCAGCTCCGGAAAAGGTGGGACCCAGTACTTC. Amino acids: CASSSGKGGTQYF.

This clonotype showed up many times. V is TRBV11-1 and J is TRBJ2-7, with D maybe TRBD1 (5 bases). Per the germline V gene, CDR1 is SGHAT and CDR2 is FQDESV (reference sequence). The V end lost 2 bases, the J end lost 2 bases, and 16 bases lay between the germline ends. The CDR3 runs to 16 residues. CDR3 bases: TGTGCCAGCAGCTTATATGGGGCGAGGTCTCCCTACGAGCAGTACTTC. Residues: CASSLYGARSPYEQYF. The entire variable domain, with the rest obtained from reference TRBV11-1 and TRBJ2-7, is as follows: EAEVAQSPRYKITEKSQAVAFWCDPISGHATLYWYRQILGQGPELLVQFQDESVVDDSQLPKDRFSAERLKGVDSTLKIQPAELGDSAMYLCASSLYGARSPYEQYFGPGTRLTVT.

This clonotype was counted at least ten times. The rearrangement links TRBV13 to TRBJ1-5; 8 bases agree with TRBD1. The CDR3 is 16 residues long. V gave up 5 bases and J gave up 2 bases; unmatched junction bases: 8. Per the germline V gene, CDR1 is PRHDT and CDR2 is FYEKMQ (reference sequence). CDR3 loop: CASSVGQGVGNQPQHF. CDR3 sequence (DNA): TGTGCCAGCAGCGTCGGACAGGGCGTCGGCAATCAGCCCCAGCATTTT.

The chain carries TRBV6-5 and TRBJ1-4; D is perhaps TRBD1 (6 bases). Germline V gives CDR1 MNHEY, CDR2 SVGAGI. Trimming stripped 2 bases from V and 8 bases from J, with 21 bases between. The length of the CDR3 is 17 residues. Written as DNA, the CDR3 is TGTGCCAGCAGTTACGGCCCGGGGGCAGGGCCGAAGGAAAAACTGTTTTTT. Translation gives CASSYGPGAGPKEKLFF.

This chain connects TRBV18 to TRBJ2-7; 7 bases are shared with TRBD2. The germline V gene encodes CDR1 KGHSH and CDR2 LQKENI. This CDR3 has 14 residues. The trim removed 5 bases at V and 2 bases at J, leaving 6 bases unmatched. As DNA, the CDR3 is TGTGCCAGCTCATCGGGACGGGGGGCCTACGAGCAGTACGTC. It yields the protein CASSSGRGAYEQYV.

This clonotype was seen a few times. The V gene is TRBV11-2, the J gene TRBJ1-3; D call uncertain. The CDR3 totals 16 residues. Germline V CDR1 and CDR2: SGHAT, FQNNGV. Trimming removed 2 bases at V and 0 bases at J, with 11 bases between. DNA for the CDR3: TGTGCCAGCAGCTTATCTAGGCCGAGCTCTGGAAACACCATATATTTT. Translated: CASSLSRPSSGNTIYF.

The rearrangement joins TRBV2 to TRBJ2-3; 7 bases align to TRBD2. Looked up from germline, CDR1 is SNHLY and CDR2 is FYNNEI. Trimming took 5 bases from V and 2 from J; bases not matched to a gene: 4. The CDR3 sequence is 14 residues long. CDR3 coding DNA: TGTGCCAGCAGTTCCAGCGGGACCACAGATACGCAGTATTTT. Translation gives CASSSSGTTDTQYF.

This clonotype came up a few times. A much larger clone differs from this one at a single base, so this may be a read error. The V gene is TRBV5-1, the J gene TRBJ2-3, with D tentatively TRBD1 or TRBD2 (5 bases each). The CDR3 loop spans 13 amino acids. CDR1 and CDR2 (germline): SGHRS, YFSETQ. The V gene lost 4 bases and the J gene lost 0 bases, with 6 bases spanning the gap. The CDR3 bases are TGCGCCAGCAGCGGGGACAGCACAGATACGCAGTATTTT. This codes for CASSGDSTDTQYF.

This clonotype was counted many times. The rearrangement joins TRBV30 to TRBJ2-6; tentative D call: TRBD2 (5 bases). Germline lookup yields CDR1 GTSNPN and CDR2 SVGIG (reference sequence). V lost 2 bases and J 2 bases, leaving 7 bases between the germline ends. The CDR3 extends over 14 amino acids. This CDR3 reads CAWSHSAGANVLTF. In DNA form, the CDR3 reads TGTGCCTGGAGTCATAGCGCTGGGGCCAACGTCCTGACTTTC.

This clonotype was observed at least ten times. The CDR3 DNA follows: TGTGCCAGCAGCACAACCTCGCGCAGGCGAGAAAAACTGTTTTTT. As protein: CASSTTSRRREKLFF. The chain is built from TRBV28 and TRBJ1-4; no reliable D call. Between the trimmed V and J ends, which lost 6 bases and 8 bases, there was a span of 19 bases. The CDR3 consists of 15 residues. CDR1 is MDHEN, CDR2 SYDVKM, per germline.

This clonotype was counted ten times or more. This chain connects TRBV25-1 to TRBJ2-1; D is unresolved. This CDR3 spans 16 amino acids. In germline, CDR1 is MGHDK, CDR2 SYGVNS. Trimming shortened V by 3 bases and J by 5 bases, and 17 bases separated the two germline ends. The CDR3 sequence is CASSEPEVRPHNEQFF. The CDR3 nucleotides are TGTGCCAGCAGTGAGCCCGAAGTCAGGCCCCACAATGAGCAGTTCTTC.

This clonotype was recorded at least ten times. The chain employs TRBV14 and TRBJ1-1; unclear D gene. V was trimmed by 3 bases and J by 1 base, leaving 9 bases between them. CDR3 length: 14 amino acids. Germline V gene sequence: CDR1 SGHDN, CDR2 FVKESK. CDR3 sequence reads: CASSQPGGNTEAFF. CDR3 in DNA: TGTGCCAGCAGCCAGCCCGGAGGGAACACTGAAGCTTTCTTT.

This clonotype was observed many times. The V gene is TRBV7-8, the J gene TRBJ2-2, with D perhaps matching TRBD2 (6 bases). The V gene lost 7 bases and the J gene lost 5 bases, with 20 bases spanning the gap. CDR3 size: 16 residues. Germline V gene sequence: CDR1 SGHVS, CDR2 FQNEAQ. The CDR3 DNA is TGTGCCAGCACCTCCCCGGACGATAGCGGAACCGGGGAGCTGTTTTTT. Protein: CASTSPDDSGTGELFF.

There are many counts of this clonotype. The rearrangement links TRBV3-1 to TRBJ1-4, with 7 bases matching TRBD1. Germline V gives CDR1 LGHDT, CDR2 YNNKEL (reference sequence). This CDR3 has 16 residues. With 3 bases clipped from V and 0 bases from J, the junction kept 4 bases outside the gene matches. This CDR3 reads CASSHDRVATNEKLFF. CDR3 bases: TGTGCCAGCAGCCATGACAGGGTGGCAACTAATGAAAAACTGTTTTTT.

This clonotype showed up many times. This chain connects TRBV9 to TRBJ1-3, with D unclear. V was trimmed by 3 bases and J by 0 bases, leaving 13 bases between them. Germline V gene data show CDR1 as SGDLS and CDR2 as YYNGEE. This CDR3 is 16 amino acids long. CDR3 protein: CASSARKGYSGNTIYF. The CDR3 bases are TGTGCCAGCAGCGCTCGTAAGGGATACTCTGGAAACACCATATATTTT.

This clonotype has ten or more counts. The CDR3 DNA sequence: TGTGCCAGCAGCGCGGGAATGGGCGGCGAGCAGTACTTC. This codes for CASSAGMGGEQYF. The genes are TRBV11-3 and TRBJ2-7, with D maybe TRBD2 (6 bases). CDR1 and CDR2 from the germline V gene are SGHNT and YENEEA. Trimming removed 5 bases at V and 6 bases at J, with 14 bases between. CDR3 length equals 13 residues.

This chain connects TRBV7-3 to TRBJ2-3; 11 bases are shared with TRBD2. CDR3 length: 17 amino acids. Looked up from germline, CDR1 is SGHTA and CDR2 is FQGTGA. J lost 1 base, V lost 2 bases, and 5 bases had no gene match. The DNA for the CDR3 is TGTGCCAGCAGCTTAGACGGTAGCGGGAGGGGCACAGATACGCAGTATTTT. It translates to CASSLDGSGRGTDTQYF. Drawing the rest from reference TRBV7-3 and TRBJ2-3, the complete variable domain is GAGVSQTPSNKVTEKGKYVELRCDPISGHTALYWYRQSLGQGPEFLIYFQGTGAADDSGLPNDRFFAVRPEGSVSTLKIQRTERGDSAVYLCASSLDGSGRGTDTQYFGPGTRLTVL.

This clonotype was seen repeatedly, ten times or more. V and J are TRBV28 and TRBJ2-7; D remains unclear. CDR3 length equals 14 residues. In germline, CDR1 is MDHEN, CDR2 SYDVKM. V lost 6 bases and J 3 bases, leaving 15 bases between the germline ends. This chain's CDR3 is CASSPPQGYYEQYV. The CDR3 bases are TGTGCCAGCAGCCCTCCACAAGGATACTACGAGCAGTACGTC.

This clonotype was seen ten or more times. J is TRBJ1-5 and V is TRBV20-1; maybe TRBD1 (6 bases). The CDR3 totals 14 residues. V was shortened by 6 bases and J by 0 bases, with 12 bases between the two germline ends. Germline-derived CDR1 and CDR2 are DFQATT and SNEGSKA (reference sequence). The CDR3 sequence: CSAATGYSNQPQHF. Written as DNA, the CDR3 is TGCAGTGCCGCGACAGGATATAGCAATCAGCCCCAGCATTTT.

The sample holds many counts of this clonotype. The chain uses TRBV5-1 and TRBJ1-2; 9 nucleotides agree with TRBD1. Per germline, CDR1 SGHRS and CDR2 YFSETQ. Losses at the gene ends were 1 base for V and 4 bases for J; bases not matched to a gene: 8. There are 16 residues in the CDR3. CDR3 sequence (DNA): TGCGCCAGCAGCTTGCTTGGACAGGGGAGCGCCTATGGCTACACCTTC. Its protein product is CASSLLGQGSAYGYTF.

This clonotype was detected many times. This chain joins TRBV7-2 and TRBJ2-1, with no clear D. V lost 3 bases and J lost 0, with 12 bases in between. From germline, CDR1 is SGHTA and CDR2 FQGNSA. CDR3 length: 16 residues. This CDR3 reads CASSFPDVSSYNEQFF. CDR3 DNA: TGTGCCAGCAGCTTTCCGGACGTAAGCTCCTACAATGAGCAGTTCTTC.

This clonotype was observed a few times. The chain joins TRBV7-2 to TRBJ1-5; possible D gene TRBD1, 6 bases. Germline V lookup: CDR1 SGHTA, CDR2 FQGNSA. Trimming removed 2 bases from V and 4 bases from J, with 12 bases in between. This CDR3 spans 15 amino acids. CDR3 DNA sequence: TGTGCCAGCAGCTTATACAGGGTTGGAAATCAGCCCCAGCATTTT. Translation gives CASSLYRVGNQPQHF.

The gene calls are TRBV6-1 and TRBJ2-3; 8 bases line up with TRBD1. The CDR3 runs 17 residues. Germline values: CDR1 MNHNS, CDR2 SASEGT. The V segment lost 0 bases and the J segment 1 base; nucleotides outside the gene matches: 6. The CDR3 sequence is CASSEAPPGQGTDTQYF. In DNA, the CDR3 is TGTGCCAGCAGTGAAGCGCCGCCGGGACAGGGCACAGATACGCAGTATTTT.